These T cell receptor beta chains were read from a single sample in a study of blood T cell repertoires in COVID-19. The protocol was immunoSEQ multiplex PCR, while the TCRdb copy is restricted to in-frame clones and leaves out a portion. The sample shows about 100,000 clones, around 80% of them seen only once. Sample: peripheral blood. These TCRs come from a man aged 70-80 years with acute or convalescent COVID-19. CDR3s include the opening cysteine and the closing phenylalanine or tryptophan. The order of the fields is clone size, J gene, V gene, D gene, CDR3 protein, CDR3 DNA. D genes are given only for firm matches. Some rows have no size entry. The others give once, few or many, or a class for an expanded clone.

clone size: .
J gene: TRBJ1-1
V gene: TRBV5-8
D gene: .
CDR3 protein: CASSSQGRDTEAFF
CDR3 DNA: TGTGCCAGCAGCTCACAGGGTAGGGACACTGAAGCTTTCTTT

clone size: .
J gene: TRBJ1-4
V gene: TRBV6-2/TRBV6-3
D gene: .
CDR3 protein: CASSYNGETNEKLFF
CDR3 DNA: TGTGCCAGCAGTTACAACGGGGAAACTAATGAAAAACTGTTTTTT

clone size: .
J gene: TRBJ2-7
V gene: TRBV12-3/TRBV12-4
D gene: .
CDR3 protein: CASSGGYEQYF
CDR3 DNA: TGTGCCAGCAGTGGGGGGTACGAGCAGTACTTC

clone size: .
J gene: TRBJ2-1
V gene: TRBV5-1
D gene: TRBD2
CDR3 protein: CASSQERGAYNEQFF
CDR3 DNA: TGCGCCAGCAGCCAAGAGCGGGGCGCCTACAATGAGCAGTTCTTC

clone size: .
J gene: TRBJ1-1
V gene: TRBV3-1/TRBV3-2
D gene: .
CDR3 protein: CASSSTGMNTEAFF
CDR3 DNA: TGTGCCAGCAGTTCGACGGGAATGAACACTGAAGCTTTCTTT

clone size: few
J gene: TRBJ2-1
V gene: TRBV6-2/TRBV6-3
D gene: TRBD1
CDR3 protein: CASSIQSTGGLGNEQFF
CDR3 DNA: TGTGCCAGCAGTATACAATCGACAGGGGGCCTGGGGAATGAGCAGTTCTTC

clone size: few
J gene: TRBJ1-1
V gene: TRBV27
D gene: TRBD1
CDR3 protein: CASSSSAGTEGSNTEAFF
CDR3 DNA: TGTGCCAGCAGTTCCTCTGCCGGGACAGAAGGTTCGAACACTGAAGCTTTCTTT

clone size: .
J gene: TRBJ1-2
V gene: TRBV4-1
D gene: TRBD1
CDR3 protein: CASSQDRDSDRGYYGYTF
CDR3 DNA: TGCGCCAGCAGCCAAGATCGGGATTCCGACAGGGGATACTATGGCTACACCTTC

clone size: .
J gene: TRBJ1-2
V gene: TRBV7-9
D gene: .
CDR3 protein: CASSFPSDGNGYTF
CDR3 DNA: TGTGCCAGCAGCTTCCCCAGCGATGGAAATGGCTACACCTTC

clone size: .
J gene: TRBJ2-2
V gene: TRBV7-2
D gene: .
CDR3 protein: CASPIRGGGTGELFF
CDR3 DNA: TGTGCCAGTCCCATTAGGGGGGGCGGCACCGGGGAGCTGTTTTTT

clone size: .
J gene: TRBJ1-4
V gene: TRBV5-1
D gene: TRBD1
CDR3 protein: CASSSGQGSEKLFF
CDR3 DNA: TGCGCCAGCAGCTCGGGACAGGGAAGTGAAAAACTGTTTTTT

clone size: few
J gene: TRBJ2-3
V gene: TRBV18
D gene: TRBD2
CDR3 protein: CASSPPTSGGLDTQYF
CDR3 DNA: TGTGCCAGCTCACCTCCGACTAGCGGGGGCCTGGATACGCAGTATTTT

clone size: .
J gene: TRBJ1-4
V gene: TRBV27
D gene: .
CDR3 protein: CATSRLLAGGQEKLFF
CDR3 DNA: TGTGCCACCAGCCGCCTCCTCGCTGGAGGGCAAGAAAAACTGTTTTTT

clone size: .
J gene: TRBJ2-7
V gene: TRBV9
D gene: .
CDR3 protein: CASSVADGEQYF
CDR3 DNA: TGTGCCAGCAGCGTAGCTGACGGGGAGCAGTACTTC

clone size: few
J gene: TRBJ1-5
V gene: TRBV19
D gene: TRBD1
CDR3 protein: CASNRGSNQPQHF
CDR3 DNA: TGTGCCAGTAACAGGGGGAGCAATCAGCCCCAGCATTTT

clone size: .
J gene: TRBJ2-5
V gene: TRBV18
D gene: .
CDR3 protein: CASSPPPEVLRQETQYF
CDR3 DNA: TGTGCCAGCTCACCACCTCCCGAGGTGCTCCGCCAAGAGACCCAGTACTTC

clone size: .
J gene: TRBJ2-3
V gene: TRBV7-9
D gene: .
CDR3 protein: CASSSPPGAVDTQYF
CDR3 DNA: TGTGCCAGCAGCTCGCCCCCTGGGGCTGTAGATACGCAGTATTTT

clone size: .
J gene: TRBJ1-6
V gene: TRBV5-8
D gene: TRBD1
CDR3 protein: CASNTGQGNGSPLHF
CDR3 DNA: TGTGCCAGCAACACTGGACAGGGGAACGGTTCACCCCTCCACTTT

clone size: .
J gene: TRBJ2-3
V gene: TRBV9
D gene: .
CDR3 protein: CASSVAGAGDTQYF
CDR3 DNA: TGTGCCAGCAGCGTAGCTGGGGCTGGAGATACGCAGTATTTT

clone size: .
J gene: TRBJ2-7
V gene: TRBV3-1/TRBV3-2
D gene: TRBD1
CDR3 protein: CASSQGQAEREQYF
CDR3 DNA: TGTGCCAGCAGCCAGGGACAGGCAGAGAGAGAGCAGTACTTC

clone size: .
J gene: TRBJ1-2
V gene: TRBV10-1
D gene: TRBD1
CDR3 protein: CASTRDRASLGYGYTF
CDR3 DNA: TGCGCCAGCACCCGGGACAGGGCGTCTCTTGGCTATGGCTACACCTTC

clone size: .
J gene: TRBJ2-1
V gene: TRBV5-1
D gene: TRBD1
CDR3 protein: CASSPGQGAYNEQFF
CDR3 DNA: TGCGCCAGCAGCCCGGGACAGGGGGCGTACAATGAGCAGTTCTTC

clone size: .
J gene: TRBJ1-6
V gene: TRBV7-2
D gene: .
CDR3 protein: CASSKQRGSPLHF
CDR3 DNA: TGTGCCAGCAGCAAGCAAAGGGGTTCACCCCTCCACTTT

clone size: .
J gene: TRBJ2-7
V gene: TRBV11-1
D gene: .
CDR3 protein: CASRQVNDEQYF
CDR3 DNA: TGTGCCAGCAGACAGGTAAACGACGAGCAGTACTTC

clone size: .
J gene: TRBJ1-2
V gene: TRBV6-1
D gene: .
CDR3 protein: CASSEGGFYGYTF
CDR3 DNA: TGTGCCAGCAGTGAAGGGGGCTTCTATGGCTACACCTTC

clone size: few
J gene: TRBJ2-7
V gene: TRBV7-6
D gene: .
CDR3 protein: CASSLGQYSYEQYF
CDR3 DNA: TGTGCCAGCAGCTTAGGACAGTACTCCTACGAGCAGTACTTC

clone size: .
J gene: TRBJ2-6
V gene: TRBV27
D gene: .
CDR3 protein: CASSSPGTGANVLTF
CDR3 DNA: TGTGCCAGCAGTTCCCCAGGGACTGGGGCCAACGTCCTGACTTTC

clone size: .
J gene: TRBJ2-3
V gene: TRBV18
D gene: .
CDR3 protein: CASSRSGSSTDTQYF
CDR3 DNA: TGTGCCAGCTCCCGATCAGGGTCTAGCACAGATACGCAGTATTTT

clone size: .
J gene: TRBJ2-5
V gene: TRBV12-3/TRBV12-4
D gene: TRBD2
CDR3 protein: CASSRGTKETQYF
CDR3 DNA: TGTGCCAGCAGTCGAGGGACTAAAGAGACCCAGTACTTC

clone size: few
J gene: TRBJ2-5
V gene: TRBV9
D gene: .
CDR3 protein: CASSRGQETQYF
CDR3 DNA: TGTGCCAGCAGCCGGGGGCAAGAGACCCAGTACTTC

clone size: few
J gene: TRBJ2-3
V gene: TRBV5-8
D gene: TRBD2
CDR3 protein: CASSLGGLGIDTQYF
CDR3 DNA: TGTGCCAGCAGCTTGGGGGGACTAGGCATAGATACGCAGTATTTT

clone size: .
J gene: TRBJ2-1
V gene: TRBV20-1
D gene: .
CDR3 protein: CSARGSGEQFF
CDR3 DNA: TGCAGTGCAAGGGGCTCAGGTGAGCAGTTCTTC

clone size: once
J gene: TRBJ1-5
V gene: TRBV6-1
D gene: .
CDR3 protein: CASSEGTSGSNQPQHF
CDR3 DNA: TGTGCCAGCAGTGAAGGAACAAGCGGGAGCAATCAGCCCCAGCATTTT

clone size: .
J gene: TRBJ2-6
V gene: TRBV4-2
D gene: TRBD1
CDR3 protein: CASSRTGQVRASGANVLTF
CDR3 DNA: TGTGCCAGCAGCCGCACCGGACAGGTTCGCGCTTCTGGGGCCAACGTCCTGACTTTC

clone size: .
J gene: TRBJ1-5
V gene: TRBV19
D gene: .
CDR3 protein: CASSIASGSQPQHF
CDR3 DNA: TGTGCCAGTAGTATAGCTTCAGGCAGTCAGCCCCAGCATTTT

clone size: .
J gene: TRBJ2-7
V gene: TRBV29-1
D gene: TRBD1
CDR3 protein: CSVAQQGGYSSYEQYF
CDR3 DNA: TGCAGCGTTGCTCAACAGGGGGGATATAGCTCCTACGAGCAGTACTTC

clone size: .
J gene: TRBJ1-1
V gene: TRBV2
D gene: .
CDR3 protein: CASGPGRTEAFF
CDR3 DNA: TGTGCCAGCGGGCCAGGTCGGACTGAAGCTTTCTTT

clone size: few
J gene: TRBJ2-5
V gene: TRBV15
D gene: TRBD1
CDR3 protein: CATSRGGNRGSETQYF
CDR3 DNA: TGTGCCACCAGCAGAGGGGGAAACAGGGGTTCAGAGACCCAGTACTTC

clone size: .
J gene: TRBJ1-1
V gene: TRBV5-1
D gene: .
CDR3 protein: CASSLAGLTEAFF
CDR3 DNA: TGCGCCAGCAGCTTGGCCGGACTTACTGAAGCTTTCTTT

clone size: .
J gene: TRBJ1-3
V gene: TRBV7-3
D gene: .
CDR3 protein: CASSFGGVGNTIYF
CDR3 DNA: TGTGCCAGCAGCTTCGGAGGGGTTGGAAACACCATATATTTT

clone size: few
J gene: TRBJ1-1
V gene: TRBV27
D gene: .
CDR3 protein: CASSLMEDTEAFF
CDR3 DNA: TGTGCCAGCAGCCTCATGGAGGACACTGAAGCTTTCTTT

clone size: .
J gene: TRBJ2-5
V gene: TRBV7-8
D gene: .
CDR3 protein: CASSPDIEETQYF
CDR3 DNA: TGTGCCAGCAGCCCGGACATAGAAGAGACCCAGTACTTC

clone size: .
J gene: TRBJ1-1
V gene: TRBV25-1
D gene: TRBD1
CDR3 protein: CASSGGTGVRTEAFF
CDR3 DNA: TGTGCCAGCAGTGGGGGGACAGGTGTAAGGACTGAAGCTTTCTTT

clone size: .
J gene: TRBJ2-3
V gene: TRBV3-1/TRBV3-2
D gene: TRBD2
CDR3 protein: CASRERGPGLDPGTQYF
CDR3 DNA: TGTGCCAGCAGAGAGAGGGGTCCGGGACTAGACCCTGGTACGCAGTATTTT

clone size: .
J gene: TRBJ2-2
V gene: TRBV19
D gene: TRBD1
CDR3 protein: CASSARTGGAGTGELFF
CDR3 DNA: TGTGCCAGTAGTGCCCGGACAGGGGGCGCGGGGACCGGGGAGCTGTTTTTT

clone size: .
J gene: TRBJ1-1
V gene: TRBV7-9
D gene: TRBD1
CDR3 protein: CASSTRRGQTEAFF
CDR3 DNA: TGTGCCAGCAGCACACGCAGGGGGCAGACTGAAGCTTTCTTT

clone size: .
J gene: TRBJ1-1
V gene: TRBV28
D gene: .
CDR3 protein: CASSSRRLGARNTEAFF
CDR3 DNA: TGTGCCAGCAGCTCTCGTCGTCTGGGGGCGCGGAACACTGAAGCTTTCTTT

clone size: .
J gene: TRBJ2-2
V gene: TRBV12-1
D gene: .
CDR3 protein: CASSLGLKNTGELFF
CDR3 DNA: TGTGCCAGCAGCTTGGGACTCAAGAACACCGGGGAGCTGTTTTTT

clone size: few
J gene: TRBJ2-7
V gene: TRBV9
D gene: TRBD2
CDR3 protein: CASSVYERGDNEQYF
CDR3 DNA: TGTGCCAGCAGCGTATATGAGCGGGGGGACAACGAGCAGTACTTC

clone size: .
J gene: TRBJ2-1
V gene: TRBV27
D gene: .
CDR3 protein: CASIMRLTGSYNEQFF
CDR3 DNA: TGTGCCAGCATAATGCGACTGACTGGCTCCTACAATGAGCAGTTCTTC

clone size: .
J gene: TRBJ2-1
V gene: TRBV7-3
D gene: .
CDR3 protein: CASSASAADNEQFF
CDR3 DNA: TGTGCCAGCAGCGCTAGCGCGGCGGACAATGAGCAGTTCTTC

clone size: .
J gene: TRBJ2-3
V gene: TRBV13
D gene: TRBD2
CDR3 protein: CASSLRAGGSTDTQYF
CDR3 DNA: TGTGCCAGCAGCTTACGAGCGGGGGGTTCCACAGATACGCAGTATTTT